Each of the 29 T cell receptor beta chains below was sequenced from the same sample in a study of T cells in Graves' hyperthyroidism and ophthalmopathy. Amplified regions were TCR beta CDR3 sequences from RNA transcripts. TCR CDR3 underwent first-round RT-PCR with the HTBI primer set. TCRdb re-called the multiplex PCR reads with MiXCR, one entry per CDR3 protein. Among a few hundred thousand distinct CDR3 sequences listed, 46% were seen once. The sample comprised peripheral blood or thyroid tissue (not recorded which). These TCRs come from an adult woman with Graves' disease, either hyperthyroidism or ophthalmopathy (not recorded which).

This clonotype came up a few times. This rearrangement joins TRBV9 to TRBJ2-7; D may match TRBD1 or TRBD2 (7 bases each). Looked up from germline, CDR1 is SGDLS and CDR2 is YYNGEE. V was shortened by 4 bases and J by 2 bases, with 19 bases between the two germline ends. CDR3 length equals 16 residues. The CDR3 DNA follows: TGTGCCAGCAGCCAGGCGACAGGGAGGGGAACCTACGAGCAGTACTTC. This gives the protein CASSQATGRGTYEQYF.

In this sample, this clonotype turned up many times. The genes are TRBV5-1 and TRBJ2-2; D gene uncertain. V was shortened by 1 base and J by 4 bases, with 11 bases between the two germline ends. The germline V gene has CDR1 SGHRS and CDR2 YFSETQ. The CDR3 has 15 residues. The CDR3 DNA reads TGCGCCAGCAGCTTGTCCCGGTCTACCACCGGGGAGCTGTTTTTT. Residues: CASSLSRSTTGELFF.

This clonotype was seen more than once but under ten times. A much larger clone differs from this one at a single base, so this may be a read error. This sequence joins TRBV20-1 and TRBJ2-7; D is ambiguous. This CDR3 spans 11 amino acids. Germline V gives CDR1 DFQATT, CDR2 SNEGSKA (reference sequence). CDR3 sequence: CSVRLTYEQHF. Here the CDR3 DNA reads TGCAGTGTTCGGTTAACCTACGAGCAGCACTTC.

This clonotype was counted a few times. The chain has TRBV5-1 and TRBJ1-1, with TRBD1 as a possible D gene (5 bases). Trimming removed 4 bases from V and 0 bases from J, with 13 bases in between. Germline CDR1 reads SGHRS; CDR2 reads YFSETQ. The CDR3 runs to 15 residues. Here the CDR3 DNA reads TGCGCCAGCAGCCAAGACCGACAGTTGAACACTGAAGCTTTCTTT. It specifies CASSQDRQLNTEAFF.

This clonotype has a count of ten or more. In nucleotides, the CDR3 is TGTGCCAGCACCTTGGTCGGGGGGAAGACTAGTATCTACGAGCAGTACTTC. Protein sequence: CASTLVGGKTSIYEQYF. The V and J genes are TRBV11-2 and TRBJ2-7; 7 nucleotides line up with TRBD2. In germline, CDR1 is SGHAT, CDR2 FQNNGV. Unmatched junction bases numbered 18, after V lost 7 bases and J lost 3 bases. This CDR3 comprises 17 residues.

This clonotype showed up many times. This sequence joins TRBV5-1 and TRBJ2-5; D is ambiguous. The CDR3 length is 13 residues. In germline, CDR1 is SGHRS, CDR2 YFSETQ. V lost 2 bases, J lost 4 bases, and 9 bases lay in between. CDR3 in DNA: TGCGCCAGCAGCTTTTCTAGTCGAGAGACCCAGTACTTC. Its translation: CASSFSSRETQYF.

The rearrangement joins TRBV9 to TRBJ2-6; TRBD1 matches at 11 bases. There are 19 residues in the CDR3. Germline assignment: CDR1 SGDLS and CDR2 YYNGEE. The V and J ends lost 0 bases and 0 bases, in that order; junction bases with no gene match: 5. The CDR3 DNA reads TGTGCCAGCAGCGTAGAGGGCGGGACAGGGGGCTCTGGGGCCAACGTCCTGACTTTC. It specifies CASSVEGGTGGSGANVLTF.

At least ten counts were recorded for this clonotype. This CDR3 reads CASSAAGTGGTGELFF. DNA of the CDR3: TGCGCCAGCAGCGCAGCCGGGACAGGGGGCACCGGGGAGCTGTTTTTT. This rearrangement joins TRBV5-1 to TRBJ2-2; 11 bases fit TRBD1. Germline V CDR1 and CDR2: SGHRS, YFSETQ. CDR3 length equals 16 residues. With 4 bases clipped from V and 4 bases from J, the junction kept 6 bases outside the gene matches.

This clonotype was detected ten times or more. The rearrangement uses TRBV19 and TRBJ1-5; D is unresolved. The CDR3 sequence is 15 residues long. Germline V gene lookup returns CDR1 LNHDA and CDR2 SQIVND (reference sequence). Trimming took 5 bases from V and 1 from J, leaving 12 bases between them. Here the CDR3 reads CASSPDGFSNQPQHF. Written as DNA, the CDR3 is TGTGCCAGTAGTCCGGACGGATTCAGCAATCAGCCCCAGCATTTT.

Here the CDR3 reads CSATGGLVSQHF. The CDR3 DNA follows: TGCAGTGCTACCGGGGGGCTGGTGTCCCAGCATTTT. The chain couples TRBV20-1 to TRBJ1-5, with TRBD1 as a possible D gene (6 bases). In germline, CDR1 is DFQATT, CDR2 SNEGSKA (reference sequence). V lost 4 bases, J lost 11 bases, and 15 bases lay in between. The CDR3 loop spans 12 amino acids.

This clonotype was found a few times. This chain links TRBV6-5 with TRBJ1-1, with 9 bases matching TRBD1. The ends lost 6 bases at V and 2 bases at J; junction bases unmatched: 10. CDR3 length: 16 residues. From germline, CDR1 is MNHEY and CDR2 SVGAGI. This CDR3 reads CASSKDPGQGNTEAFF. For the CDR3, the DNA is TGTGCCAGCAGCAAAGACCCGGGACAGGGAAACACTGAAGCTTTCTTT.

The chain has TRBV6-1 and TRBJ2-5; 9 positions agree with TRBD1. CDR3 length: 14 residues. Germline-derived CDR1 and CDR2 are MNHNS and SASEGT. V shed 6 bases, J shed 5 bases, and the junction held 7 bases outside the gene matches. CDR3 region: CASRTQGARETQYF. The CDR3 bases are TGTGCCAGCAGGACACAGGGGGCGAGGGAGACCCAGTACTTC.

This sequence joins TRBV7-8 and TRBJ1-5; 8 bases are shared with TRBD1. The CDR3 runs 16 residues. V was clipped by 2 bases and J by 10 bases; unmatched bases: 13. In germline, CDR1 is SGHVS, CDR2 FQNEAQ. The CDR3 nucleotides are TGTGCCAGCAGCTTAATGACAGGGGTCGGCAATTCACCCCAGCATTTT. It codes for CASSLMTGVGNSPQHF.

This clonotype came up once. The chain carries TRBV7-9 and TRBJ2-7; D perhaps matches TRBD2 (6 bases). The CDR3 spans 15 residues. Per germline, CDR1 SEHNR and CDR2 FQNEAQ (reference sequence). The V gene lost 4 bases and the J gene lost 1 base, with 14 bases spanning the gap. In DNA form, the CDR3 reads TGTGCCAGCAGCTCTGGGGGGACGCTTTCCTACGAGCAGTACTTC. It specifies CASSSGGTLSYEQYF.

This clonotype was observed at least ten times. The V and J genes are TRBV5-1 and TRBJ2-2; 8 bases are a match to TRBD2. Germline V gene sequence: CDR1 SGHRS, CDR2 YFSETQ. CDR3 length equals 16 residues. Trimming removed 4 bases from V and 2 bases from J; junction bases left unmatched: 7. CDR3 residues: CASSAGTRTNTGELFF. The CDR3 region has the DNA TGCGCCAGCAGCGCCGGGACTAGAACAAACACCGGGGAGCTGTTTTTT.

This clonotype has a count of ten or more. V is TRBV5-1 and J is TRBJ1-4; D unresolved. Germline V lookup: CDR1 SGHRS, CDR2 YFSETQ. The CDR3 is made up of 14 amino acids. V was pared by 1 base and J by 4 bases, with 8 bases between. The CDR3 nucleotides are TGCGCCAGCAGCTTGAGCTCAATTAATGAAAAACTGTTTTTT. This encodes CASSLSSINEKLFF.

The chain recombines TRBV2 with TRBJ2-7; 8 nucleotides agree with TRBD2. V trimming: 8 bases; J trimming: 3 bases; junction bases outside the gene matches: 12. In germline, CDR1 is SNHLY, CDR2 FYNNEI. The CDR3 loop spans 15 amino acids. CDR3 residues: CASRTSSLGGYEQYF. CDR3 in DNA: TGTGCCAGCCGGACTAGCAGCTTGGGGGGCTACGAGCAGTACTTC.

The chain recombines TRBV7-3 with TRBJ2-7, with 12 bases identical to TRBD2. Matching the DNA end better, TRBJ2-1 makes the J call doubtful. Germline-derived CDR1 and CDR2 are SGHTA and FQGTGA. The CDR3 loop spans 15 amino acids. The chain's CDR3 is CASSSRLAGVDEQFF. The CDR3 nucleotides are TGTGCCAGCAGTAGCAGACTAGCGGGAGTCGATGAGCAGTTCTTC.

Concerning this clonotype itself: One end of the junction fails to match germline, which may point to a read error. This rearrangement joins TRBV9 to TRBJ2-6, with 10 bases lining up with TRBD1. Germline lookup yields CDR1 SGDLS and CDR2 YYNGEE. The CDR3 loop spans 14 amino acids. The CDR3 bases are TGTGCCAGCAGCTCCCGGGACAGGGGCGAGGCTGAAGCTTTC. Encoded protein: CASSSRDRGEAEAF.

J is TRBJ2-5 and V is TRBV6-5; possibly TRBD1 or TRBD2 for D (5 bases each). Trimming left V 1 base short and J 5 bases short, with 11 bases between. The CDR3 is made up of 14 amino acids. In germline, CDR1 is MNHEY, CDR2 SVGAGI. The CDR3 DNA follows: TGTGCCAGCAGTTACTGGGGGATGATGGAGACCCAGTACTTC. Protein sequence: CASSYWGMMETQYF.

Only a few counts were recorded for this clonotype. The chain combines TRBV30 with TRBJ2-2; D remains ambiguous. Germline CDR1 and CDR2: GTSNPN and SVGIG (reference sequence). The V end lost 0 bases, the J end lost 3 bases, and 20 bases lay between the germline ends. The CDR3 extends over 18 amino acids. The DNA of the CDR3 is TGTGCCTGGAGTGTCCTTCCGAAACCCCCCCCGGACACCGGGGAGCTGTTTTTT. Protein product: CAWSVLPKPPPDTGELFF.

This clonotype was recorded at least ten times. J is TRBJ1-1 and V is TRBV7-3, with D perhaps TRBD1 (5 bases). The CDR3 is made up of 15 amino acids. Germline lookup yields CDR1 SGHTA and CDR2 FQGTGA. Trimming removed 5 bases at V and 11 bases at J, with 24 bases between. The CDR3 here is CASSPNITGRRYAFF. The CDR3 nucleotides read TGTGCCAGCAGCCCTAACATCACAGGCAGGCGGTATGCTTTCTTT.

This clonotype was found many times. The chain carries TRBV10-3 and TRBJ1-1; tentatively, D is TRBD1 (6 bases). Germline V lookup: CDR1 ENHRY, CDR2 SYGVKD. Trimming pared 3 bases from V and 1 base from J, leaving 9 bases between. The CDR3 consists of 14 residues. CDR3 protein: CAISDGTTNTEAFF. CDR3 sequence (DNA): TGTGCCATCAGTGACGGGACAACGAACACTGAAGCTTTCTTT.

The chain joins TRBV5-1 to TRBJ2-7; the match to TRBD2 covers 8 bases. Germline V gene lookup returns CDR1 SGHRS and CDR2 YFSETQ. There are 15 residues in the CDR3. The trim removed 6 bases at V and 6 bases at J, leaving 14 bases unmatched. DNA for the CDR3: TGCGCCAGCAACCCTGGGGAAAGCGGGAGTGGCGAGCAGTACTTC. As protein: CASNPGESGSGEQYF.

This clonotype was counted at least ten times. The V call is TRBV7-2, the J call TRBJ2-7, with D perhaps matching TRBD2 (10 bases). The CDR3 runs 17 residues. V dropped 5 bases and J dropped 2 bases, with 22 bases sitting between them. Germline values: CDR1 SGHTA, CDR2 FQGNSA. In DNA form, the CDR3 reads TGTGCCAGCAGCCAAAACAGGGGGCTAGCGGGGGCCTACGAGCAGTACTTC. Residues: CASSQNRGLAGAYEQYF. Variable domain in full (rest from reference TRBV7-2 and TRBJ2-7): GAGVSQSPSNKVTEKGKDVELRCDPISGHTALYWYRQSLGQGLEFLIYFQGNSAPDKSGLPSDRFSAERTGGSVSTLTIQRTQQEDSAVYLCASSQNRGLAGAYEQYFGPGTRLTVT.

The chain recombines TRBV15 with TRBJ1-2; the match to TRBD1 covers 9 bases. The CDR3 spans 15 residues. J lost 2 bases, V lost 1 base, and 2 bases had no gene match. Looked up from germline, CDR1 is LNHNV and CDR2 is YYDKDF (reference sequence). CDR3 sequence: CATSRGGQGNYGYTF. In nucleotides, the CDR3 is TGTGCCACCAGCAGAGGAGGACAGGGGAACTATGGCTACACCTTC.

Only a few counts were recorded for this clonotype. The chain recombines TRBV2 with TRBJ2-2; D is perhaps TRBD2 (6 bases). Germline V gives CDR1 SNHLY, CDR2 FYNNEI. Trimming took 7 bases from V and 2 from J, leaving 11 bases between them. This CDR3 spans 14 amino acids. This CDR3 is CASTMGGNTGELFF. The CDR3 nucleotides are TGTGCCAGCACCATGGGGGGTAACACCGGGGAGCTGTTTTTT. Full variable domain (missing parts from reference TRBV2 and TRBJ2-2): EPEVTQTPSHQVTQMGQEVILRCVPISNHLYFYWYRQILGQKVEFLVSFYNNEISEKSEIFDDQFSVERPDGSNFTLKIRSTKLEDSAMYFCASTMGGNTGELFFGEGSRLTVL.

This clonotype has ten or more counts. CDR3 amino acids: CSALRDSSVFEQYF. The DNA for the CDR3 is TGCAGTGCTCTCCGGGATAGCTCCGTTTTCGAGCAGTACTTC. The gene calls are TRBV20-1 and TRBJ2-7; a possible D gene is TRBD2 (5 bases). This CDR3 is 14 amino acids long. Germline loops: CDR1 DFQATT, CDR2 SNEGSKA (reference sequence). V was clipped by 5 bases and J by 6 bases, with 20 bases between them.

This clonotype has just a few counts. Being one base from a much bigger clone, this may be a read error. The chain links TRBV5-1 to TRBJ1-5; D remains ambiguous. CDR3 length: 15 amino acids. Germline CDR1 SGHRS, CDR2 YFSETQ. The CDR3 reads CASSLVGRKDQPHHF. CDR3 coding DNA: TGCGCCAGCAGCTTGGTTGGTCGTAAAGATCAGCCCCATCATTTT.